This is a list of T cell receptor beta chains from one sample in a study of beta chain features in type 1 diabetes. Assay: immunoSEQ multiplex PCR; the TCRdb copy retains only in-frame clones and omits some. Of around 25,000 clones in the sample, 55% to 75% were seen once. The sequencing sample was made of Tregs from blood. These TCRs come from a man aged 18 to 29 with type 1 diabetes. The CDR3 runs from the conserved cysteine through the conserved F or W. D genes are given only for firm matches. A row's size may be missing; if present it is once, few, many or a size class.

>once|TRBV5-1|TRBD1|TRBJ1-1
TGCGCCAGCAGCTCCGGTCGGGACAGACAAACCCCTGAAGCTTTCTTT
CASSSGRDRQTPEAFF
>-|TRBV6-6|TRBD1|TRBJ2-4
TGTGCCAGCAGTTACGGGACAGGGAATCTCAAAAACATTCAGTACTTC
CASSYGTGNLKNIQYF
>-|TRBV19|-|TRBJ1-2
TGTGCCAGTAGTATAGGTAGAGGCTATGGCTACACCTTC
CASSIGRGYGYTF
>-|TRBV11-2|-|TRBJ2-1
TGTGCCAGCAGCTTAGGACAGAACAATGAGCAGTTCTTC
CASSLGQNNEQFF
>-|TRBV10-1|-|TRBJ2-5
TGCGCCAGCAGTGAAGGGGGTTACGGAACCCAGTACTTC
CASSEGGYGTQYF
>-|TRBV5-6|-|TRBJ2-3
TGTGCCAGCAGCTTTCTCCTAACGCAGTATTTT
CASSFLLTQYF
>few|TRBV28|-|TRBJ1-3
TGTGCCAGCAGTCCTCCTTGGGTATGGACAGCTGGAAACACCATATATTTT
CASSPPWVWTAGNTIYF
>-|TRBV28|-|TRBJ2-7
TGTGCCAGCAGGCGACAGTCCTACGAGCAGTACTTC
CASRRQSYEQYF
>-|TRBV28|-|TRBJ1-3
TGTGCCAGCAACGGGAACACCATATATTTT
CASNGNTIYF
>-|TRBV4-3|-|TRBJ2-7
TGCGCCAGCAGCCAAAAAAGGGGGACAAGACTAGCTACAGGTCACGAGCAGTACTTC
CASSQKRGTRLATGHEQYF
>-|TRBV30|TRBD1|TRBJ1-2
TGTGCCTGGAGTGAAGACAGGGGTGGTTTTCCTCTCGATGGCTACACCTTC
CAWSEDRGGFPLDGYTF
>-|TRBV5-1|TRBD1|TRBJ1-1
TGCGCCAGCAGCTGGGACAGGGGCCCTGATGAAGCTTTCTTT
CASSWDRGPDEAFF
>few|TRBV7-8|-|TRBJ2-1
TGTGCCAGCAGCTTAGAGGGGGACCCCTCCAATGAGCAGTTCTTC
CASSLEGDPSNEQFF
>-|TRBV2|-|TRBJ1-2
TGTGCCAGCAGTGATGCCCGGACAGACTATGGCTACACCTTC
CASSDARTDYGYTF
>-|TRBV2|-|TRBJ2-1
TGTGCCAGCCAGCTTCAGGGCAATGAGCAGTTCTTC
CASQLQGNEQFF
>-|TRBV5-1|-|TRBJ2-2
TGCGCCAGCAGCGGCATAAGCGCCTTCACCGGGGAGCTGTTTTTT
CASSGISAFTGELFF
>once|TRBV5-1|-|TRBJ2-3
TGCGCCAGCAGCAACCCGGGACTCTTGATTCGCGATACGCAGTATTTT
CASSNPGLLIRDTQYF
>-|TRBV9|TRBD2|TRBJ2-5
TGTGCCAGCAGCGTACGGGGGGAAGAGACCCAGTACTTC
CASSVRGEETQYF
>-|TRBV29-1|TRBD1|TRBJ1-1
TGCAGCGTCTTCGGGACAGGGGGCACCGTGGGCACTGAAGCTTTCTTT
CSVFGTGGTVGTEAFF
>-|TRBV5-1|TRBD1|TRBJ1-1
TGCGCCAGCAGCTTGGGGGGGACAGGGGTTGAAGCTTTCTTT
CASSLGGTGVEAFF
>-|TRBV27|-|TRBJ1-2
TGTGCCAGCAGTTTTGAGTCCCAGGGTGTGGGTGGCTACACCTTC
CASSFESQGVGGYTF
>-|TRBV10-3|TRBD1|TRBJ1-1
TGTGCCATCAGCAGACAGGGTCCCACTGAAGCTTTCTTT
CAISRQGPTEAFF
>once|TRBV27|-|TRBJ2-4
TGTGCCAGCAGATCCACATCCCTTCCCATACCAGGTTGGGGGCGGGACATTCAGTACTTC
CASRSTSLPIPGWGRDIQYF
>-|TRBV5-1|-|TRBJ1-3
TGCGCCAGCAGCTCGAGCGGCCCTGGAAACACCATATATTTT
CASSSSGPGNTIYF
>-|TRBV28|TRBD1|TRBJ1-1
TGTGCCAGCAGAAGGGACAGTGGGGATTTCTTT
CASRRDSGDFF
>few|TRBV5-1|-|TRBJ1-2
TGCGCCAGCAGCGTGAGCGATAACTATGGCTACACCTTC
CASSVSDNYGYTF
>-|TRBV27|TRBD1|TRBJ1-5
TGTGCCAGCAGGGTGACAGGGGGGAATCAGCCCCAGCATTTT
CASRVTGGNQPQHF
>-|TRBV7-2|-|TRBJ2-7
TGTGCCAGCAGCTTAGTAGGGGTCCAAACCGAGCAGTACTTC
CASSLVGVQTEQYF
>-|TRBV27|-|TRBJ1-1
TGTGCCAGCAGTTTTTCAGGGATACCTGAAGCTTTCTTT
CASSFSGIPEAFF
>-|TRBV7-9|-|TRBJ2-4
TGTGCCAGCAGCTTAGATCTCCGGGGCATTCAGTACTTC
CASSLDLRGIQYF
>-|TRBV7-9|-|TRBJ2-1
TGTGCCAGCAGCCCGGTAGGGGCAGGGTTCAATGAGCAGTTCTTC
CASSPVGAGFNEQFF
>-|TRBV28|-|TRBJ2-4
TGTGCCAGCAGTTTTCGGTTAGCCAAAAACATTCAGTACTTC
CASSFRLAKNIQYF
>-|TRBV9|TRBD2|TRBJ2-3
TGTGCCAGCAGCGTACTGGGAGGGACGGATACGCAGTATTTT
CASSVLGGTDTQYF
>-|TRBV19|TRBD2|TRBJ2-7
TGTGCCAGTAGTATTAGTGCGGGGGGACCCTACGAGCAGTACTTC
CASSISAGGPYEQYF
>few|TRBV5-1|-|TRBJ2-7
TGCGCCAGCAGCTTGTCATGGCAGGGGAGCTACGAGCAGTACTTC
CASSLSWQGSYEQYF
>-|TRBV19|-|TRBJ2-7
TGTGCCAGTAGCCGCGACAGGCCGAGCTACGAGCAGTACTTC
CASSRDRPSYEQYF
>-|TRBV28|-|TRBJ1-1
TGTGCCAGCAGTTTACTGCGGTTCACTGAAGCTTTCTTT
CASSLLRFTEAFF
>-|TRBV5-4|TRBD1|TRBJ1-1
TGTGCCAGCAGCTTGGTAGCAGGGGGCGCGGTCACTGAAGCTTTCTTT
CASSLVAGGAVTEAFF
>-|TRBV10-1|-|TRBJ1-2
TGCGCCAGCAGTGAGTCAGTGGAGGCTAACTATGGCTACACCTTC
CASSESVEANYGYTF
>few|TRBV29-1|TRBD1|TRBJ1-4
TGCAGCGTAGCCGGGACAGGGCAAACTAATGAAAAACTGTTTTTT
CSVAGTGQTNEKLFF
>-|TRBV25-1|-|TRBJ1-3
TGTGCCAGCAGTGAATATTATGGAAACACCATATATTTT
CASSEYYGNTIYF
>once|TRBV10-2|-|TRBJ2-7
TGCGCCAGCAGTGCCAGTTCGGGGATCGTAAACGAGCAGTACTTC
CASSASSGIVNEQYF
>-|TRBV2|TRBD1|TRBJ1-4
TGTGCCAGCAGGAGGACAGGGGGCATTAATGAAAAACTGTTTTTT
CASRRTGGINEKLFF
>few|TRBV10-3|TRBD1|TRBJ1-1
TGTGCCATCAGGGGGACAGGAGTGAACACTGAAGCTTTCTTT
CAIRGTGVNTEAFF